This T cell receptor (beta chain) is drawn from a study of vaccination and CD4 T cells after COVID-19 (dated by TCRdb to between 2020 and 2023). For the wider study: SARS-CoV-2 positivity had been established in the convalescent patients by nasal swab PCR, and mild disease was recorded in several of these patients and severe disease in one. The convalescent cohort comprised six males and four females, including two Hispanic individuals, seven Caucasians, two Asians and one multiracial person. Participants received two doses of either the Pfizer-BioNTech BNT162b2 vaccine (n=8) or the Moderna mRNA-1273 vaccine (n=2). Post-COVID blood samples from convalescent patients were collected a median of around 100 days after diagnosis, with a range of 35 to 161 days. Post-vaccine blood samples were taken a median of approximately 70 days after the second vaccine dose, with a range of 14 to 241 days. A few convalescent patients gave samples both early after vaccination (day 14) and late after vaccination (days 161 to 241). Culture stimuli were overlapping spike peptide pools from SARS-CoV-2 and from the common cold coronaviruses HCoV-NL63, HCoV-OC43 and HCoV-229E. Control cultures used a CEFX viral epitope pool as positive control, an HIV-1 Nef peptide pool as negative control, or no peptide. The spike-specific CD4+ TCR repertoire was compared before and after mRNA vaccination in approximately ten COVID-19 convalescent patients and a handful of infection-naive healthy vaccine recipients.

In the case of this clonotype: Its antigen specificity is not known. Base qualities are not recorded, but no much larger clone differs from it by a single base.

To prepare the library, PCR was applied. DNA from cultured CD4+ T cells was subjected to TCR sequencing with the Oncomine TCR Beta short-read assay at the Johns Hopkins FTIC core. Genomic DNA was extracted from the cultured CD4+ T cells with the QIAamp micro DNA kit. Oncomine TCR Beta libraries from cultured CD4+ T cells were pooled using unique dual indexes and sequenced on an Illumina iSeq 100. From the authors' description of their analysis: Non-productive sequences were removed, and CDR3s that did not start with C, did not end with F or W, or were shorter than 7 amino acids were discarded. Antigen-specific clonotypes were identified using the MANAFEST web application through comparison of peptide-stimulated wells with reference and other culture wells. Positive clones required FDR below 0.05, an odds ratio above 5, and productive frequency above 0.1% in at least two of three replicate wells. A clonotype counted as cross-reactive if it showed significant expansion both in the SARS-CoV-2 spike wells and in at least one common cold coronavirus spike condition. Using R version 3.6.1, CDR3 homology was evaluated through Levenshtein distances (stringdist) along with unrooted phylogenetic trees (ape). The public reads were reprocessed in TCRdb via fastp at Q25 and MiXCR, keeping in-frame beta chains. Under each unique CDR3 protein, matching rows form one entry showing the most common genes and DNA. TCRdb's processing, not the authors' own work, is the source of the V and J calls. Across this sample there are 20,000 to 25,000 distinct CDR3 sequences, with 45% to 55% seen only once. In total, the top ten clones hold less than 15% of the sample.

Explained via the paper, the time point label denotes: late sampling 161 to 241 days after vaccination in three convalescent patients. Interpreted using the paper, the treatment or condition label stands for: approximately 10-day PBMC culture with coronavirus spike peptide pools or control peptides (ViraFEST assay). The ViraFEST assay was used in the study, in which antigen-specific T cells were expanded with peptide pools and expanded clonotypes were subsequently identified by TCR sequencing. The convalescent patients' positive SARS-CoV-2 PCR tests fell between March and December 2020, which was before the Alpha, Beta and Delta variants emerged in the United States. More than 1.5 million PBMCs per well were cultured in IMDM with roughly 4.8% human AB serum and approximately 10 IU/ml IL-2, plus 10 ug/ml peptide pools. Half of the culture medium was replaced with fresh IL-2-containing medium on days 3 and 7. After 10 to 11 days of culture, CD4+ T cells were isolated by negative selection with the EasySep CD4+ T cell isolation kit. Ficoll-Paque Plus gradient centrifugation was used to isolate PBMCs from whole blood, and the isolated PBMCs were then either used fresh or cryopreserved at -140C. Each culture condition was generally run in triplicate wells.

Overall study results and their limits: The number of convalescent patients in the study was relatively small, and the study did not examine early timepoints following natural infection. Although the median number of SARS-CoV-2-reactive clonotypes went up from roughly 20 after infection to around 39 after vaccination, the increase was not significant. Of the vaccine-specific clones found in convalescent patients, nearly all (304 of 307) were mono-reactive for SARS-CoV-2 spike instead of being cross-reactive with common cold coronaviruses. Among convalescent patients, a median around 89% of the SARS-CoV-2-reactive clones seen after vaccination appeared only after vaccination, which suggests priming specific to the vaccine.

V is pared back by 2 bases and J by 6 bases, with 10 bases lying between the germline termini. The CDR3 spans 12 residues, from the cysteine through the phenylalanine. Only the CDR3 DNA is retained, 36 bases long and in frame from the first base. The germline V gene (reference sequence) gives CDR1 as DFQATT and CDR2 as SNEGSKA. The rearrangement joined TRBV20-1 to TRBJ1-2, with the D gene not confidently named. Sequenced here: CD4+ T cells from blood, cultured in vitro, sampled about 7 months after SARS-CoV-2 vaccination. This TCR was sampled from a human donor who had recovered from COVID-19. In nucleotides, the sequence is TGCAGTGCTAGACGGCGCCTTGATGGCTACACCTTC. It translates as CSARRRLDGYTF.